Many counts were recorded for the clone carrying this T cell receptor (beta chain). This specimen belongs to a study of CD8+CD57+ T cells in acquired aplastic anemia. Study details: Sorted CD4+ and CD8+ cells gave an average of about 3 ug of DNA.

CDR3 size: 12 residues. Germline lookup yields CDR1 MDHEN and CDR2 SYDVKM. Trimming cost V 2 bases and J 13 bases, with 9 bases left between them. Genomic DNA, serving as template, underwent TCR beta VDJ and CDR3 profiling. TCRdb used MiXCR to reprocess the reads, holding one entry per CDR3 protein. Among 100,000 to 150,000 distinct CDR3 sequences listed, about 48% were seen once. Sample: sorted CD4+, CD8+, or CD8+CD57+ T cells (not recorded which) from PBMCs. The chain links TRBV28 to TRBJ1-6, with D possibly being TRBD1 (5 bases). This clonotype originated in a human donor in good health, serving as a control. Here the CDR3 DNA reads TGTGCCAGCAGTTTACAGGGTCAGCCCCTCCACTTT. This codes for CASSLQGQPLHF.